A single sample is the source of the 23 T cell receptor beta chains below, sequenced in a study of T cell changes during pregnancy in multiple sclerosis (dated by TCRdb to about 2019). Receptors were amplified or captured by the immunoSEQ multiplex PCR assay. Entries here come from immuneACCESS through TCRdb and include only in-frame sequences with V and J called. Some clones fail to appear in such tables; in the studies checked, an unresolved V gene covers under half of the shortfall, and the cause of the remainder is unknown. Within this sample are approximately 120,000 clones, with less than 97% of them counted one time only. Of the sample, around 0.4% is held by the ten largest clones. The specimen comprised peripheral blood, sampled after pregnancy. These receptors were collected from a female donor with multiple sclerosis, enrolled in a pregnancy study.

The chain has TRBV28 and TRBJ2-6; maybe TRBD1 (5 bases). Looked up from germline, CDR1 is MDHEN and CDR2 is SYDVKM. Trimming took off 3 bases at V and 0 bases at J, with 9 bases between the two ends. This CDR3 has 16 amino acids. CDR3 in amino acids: CASSFDSTSGANVLTF. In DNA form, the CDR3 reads TGTGCCAGCAGTTTCGACAGCACCTCTGGGGCCAACGTCCTGACTTTC.

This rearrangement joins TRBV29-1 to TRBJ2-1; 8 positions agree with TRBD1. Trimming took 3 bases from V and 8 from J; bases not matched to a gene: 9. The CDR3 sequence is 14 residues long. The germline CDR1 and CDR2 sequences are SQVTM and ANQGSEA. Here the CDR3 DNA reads TGCAGCGTTGATTCCGTGACAGGGGTTTATGAGCAGTTCTTC. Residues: CSVDSVTGVYEQFF.

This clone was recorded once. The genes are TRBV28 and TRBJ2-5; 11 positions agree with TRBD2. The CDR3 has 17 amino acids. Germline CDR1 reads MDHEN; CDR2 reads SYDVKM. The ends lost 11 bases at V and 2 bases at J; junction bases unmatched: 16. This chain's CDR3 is CAAPPGLAVSAQETQYF. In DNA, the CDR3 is TGTGCCGCACCACCGGGACTAGCGGTCTCTGCGCAAGAGACCCAGTACTTC.

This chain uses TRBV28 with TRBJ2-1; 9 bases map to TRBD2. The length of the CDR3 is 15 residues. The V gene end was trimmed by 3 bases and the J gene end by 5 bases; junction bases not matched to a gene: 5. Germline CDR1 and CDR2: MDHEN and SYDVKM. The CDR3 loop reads CASSLVTSGHNEQFF. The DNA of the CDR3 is TGTGCCAGCAGTTTGGTGACTAGCGGTCACAATGAGCAGTTCTTC.

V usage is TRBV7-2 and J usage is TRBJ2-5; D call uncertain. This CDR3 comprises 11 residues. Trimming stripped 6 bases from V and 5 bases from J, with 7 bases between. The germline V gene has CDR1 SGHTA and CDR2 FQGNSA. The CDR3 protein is CASSMRETQYF. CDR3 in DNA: TGTGCCAGCAGTATGAGGGAGACCCAGTACTTC.

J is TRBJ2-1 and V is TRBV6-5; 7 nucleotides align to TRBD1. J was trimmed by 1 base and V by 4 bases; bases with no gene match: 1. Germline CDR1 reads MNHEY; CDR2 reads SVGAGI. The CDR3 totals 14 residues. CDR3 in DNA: TGTGCCAGCAGTTTGGACAGGTCCTACAATGAGCAGTTCTTC. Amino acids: CASSLDRSYNEQFF.

This CDR3 is CASSPAGVTDTQYF. DNA for the CDR3: TGTGCCAGCAGTCCAGCGGGAGTCACAGATACGCAGTATTTT. The chain carries TRBV6-5 and TRBJ2-3; TRBD2 matches at 8 bases. CDR3 length: 14 residues. CDR1 is MNHEY, CDR2 SVGAGI, per germline. V was clipped by 5 bases and J by 2 bases; unmatched bases: 3.

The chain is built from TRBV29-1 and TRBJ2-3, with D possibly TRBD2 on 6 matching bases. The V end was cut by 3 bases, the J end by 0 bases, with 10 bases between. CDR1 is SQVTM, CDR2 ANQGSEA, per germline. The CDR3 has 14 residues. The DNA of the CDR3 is TGCAGCGTTGAGGGCGGGACTAGCACAGATACGCAGTATTTT. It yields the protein CSVEGGTSTDTQYF.

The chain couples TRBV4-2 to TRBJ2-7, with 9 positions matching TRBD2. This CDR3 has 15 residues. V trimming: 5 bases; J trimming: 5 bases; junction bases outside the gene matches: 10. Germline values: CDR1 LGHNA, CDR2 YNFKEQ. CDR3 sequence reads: CASSFGAGGPNEQYF. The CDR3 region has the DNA TGTGCCAGCAGCTTTGGGGCGGGAGGGCCGAACGAGCAGTACTTC.

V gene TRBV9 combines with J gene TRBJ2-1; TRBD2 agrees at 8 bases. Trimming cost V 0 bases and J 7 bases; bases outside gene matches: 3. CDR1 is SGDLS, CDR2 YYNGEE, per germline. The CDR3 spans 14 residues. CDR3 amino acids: CASSVASGGNEQFF. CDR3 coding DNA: TGTGCCAGCAGCGTAGCGAGCGGGGGAAATGAGCAGTTCTTC.

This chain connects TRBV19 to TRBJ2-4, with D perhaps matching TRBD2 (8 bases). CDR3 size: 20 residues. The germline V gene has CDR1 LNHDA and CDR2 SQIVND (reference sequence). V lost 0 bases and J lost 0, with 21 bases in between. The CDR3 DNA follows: TGTGCCAGTAGTATAGATGGTAGCGGGACAGCCGGTATAGCCAAAAACATTCAGTACTTC. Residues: CASSIDGSGTAGIAKNIQYF.

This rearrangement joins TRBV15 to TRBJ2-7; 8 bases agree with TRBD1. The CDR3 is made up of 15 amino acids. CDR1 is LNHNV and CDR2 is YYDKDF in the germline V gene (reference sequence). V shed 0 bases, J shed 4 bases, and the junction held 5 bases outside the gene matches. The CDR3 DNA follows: TGTGCCACCAGCAGAGAGGCCAGGGGGCCATACGAGCAGTACTTC. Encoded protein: CATSREARGPYEQYF.

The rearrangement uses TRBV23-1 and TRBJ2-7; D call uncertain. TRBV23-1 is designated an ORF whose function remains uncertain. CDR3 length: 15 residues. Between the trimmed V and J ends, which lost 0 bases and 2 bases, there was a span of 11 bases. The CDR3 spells CASSQSGQYPYEQYF. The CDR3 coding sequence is TGCGCCAGCAGTCAATCGGGCCAGTACCCCTACGAGCAGTACTTC.

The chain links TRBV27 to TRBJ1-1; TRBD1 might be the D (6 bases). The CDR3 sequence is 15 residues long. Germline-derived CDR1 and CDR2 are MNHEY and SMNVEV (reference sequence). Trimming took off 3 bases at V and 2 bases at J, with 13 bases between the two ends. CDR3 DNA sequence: TGTGCCAGCAGTTTTGTGGGGGCGCAAAACACTGAAGCTTTCTTT. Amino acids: CASSFVGAQNTEAFF.

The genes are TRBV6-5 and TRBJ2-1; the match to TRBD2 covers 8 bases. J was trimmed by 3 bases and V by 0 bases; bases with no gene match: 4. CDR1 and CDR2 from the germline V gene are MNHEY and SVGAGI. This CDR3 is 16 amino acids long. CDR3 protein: CASSYSAGGFYNEQFF. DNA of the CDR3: TGTGCCAGCAGTTACTCTGCGGGAGGCTTCTACAATGAGCAGTTCTTC.

CDR3 sequence (DNA): TGTGCCAGCAGCTTAGAAGGGGGAACGAAACAGCCCCAGCATTTT. Encoded protein: CASSLEGGTKQPQHF. The chain links TRBV11-2 to TRBJ1-5, with D maybe TRBD1 (6 bases). Trimming cost V 0 bases and J 7 bases, with 13 bases left between them. The CDR3 length is 15 residues. CDR1 and CDR2 from the germline V gene are SGHAT and FQNNGV.

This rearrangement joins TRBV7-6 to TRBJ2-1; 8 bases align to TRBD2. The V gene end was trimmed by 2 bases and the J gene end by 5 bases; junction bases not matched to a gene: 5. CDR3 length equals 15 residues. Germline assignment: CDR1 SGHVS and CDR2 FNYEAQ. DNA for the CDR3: TGTGCCAGCAGCTTATTTGCGGGAGGAAACAATGAGCAGTTCTTC. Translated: CASSLFAGGNNEQFF.

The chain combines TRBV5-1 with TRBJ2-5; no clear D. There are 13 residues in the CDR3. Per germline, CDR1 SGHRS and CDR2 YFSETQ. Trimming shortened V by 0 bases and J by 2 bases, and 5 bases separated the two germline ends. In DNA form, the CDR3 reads TGCGCCAGCAGCTTGGAGCCACAAGAGACCCAGTACTTC. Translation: CASSLEPQETQYF.

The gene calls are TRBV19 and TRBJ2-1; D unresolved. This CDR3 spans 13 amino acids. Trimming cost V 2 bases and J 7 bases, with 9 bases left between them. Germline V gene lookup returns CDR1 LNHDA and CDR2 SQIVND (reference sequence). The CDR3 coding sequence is TGTGCCAGTAGTATAATCGGTAGAAATGAGCAGTTCTTC. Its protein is CASSIIGRNEQFF.

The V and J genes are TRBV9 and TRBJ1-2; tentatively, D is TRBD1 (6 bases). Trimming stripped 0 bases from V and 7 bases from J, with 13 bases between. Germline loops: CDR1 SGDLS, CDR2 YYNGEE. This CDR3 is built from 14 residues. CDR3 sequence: CASSVDPQGFGYTF. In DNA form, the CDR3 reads TGTGCCAGCAGCGTAGATCCCCAGGGGTTTGGCTACACCTTC.

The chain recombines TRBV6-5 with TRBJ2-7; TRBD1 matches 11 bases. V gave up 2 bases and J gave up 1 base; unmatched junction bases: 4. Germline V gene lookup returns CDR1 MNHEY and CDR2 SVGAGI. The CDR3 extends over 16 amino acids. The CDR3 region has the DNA TGTGCCAGCAGTTACCTAGGGACAGGGGGGTCCTACGAGCAGTACTTC. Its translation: CASSYLGTGGSYEQYF.

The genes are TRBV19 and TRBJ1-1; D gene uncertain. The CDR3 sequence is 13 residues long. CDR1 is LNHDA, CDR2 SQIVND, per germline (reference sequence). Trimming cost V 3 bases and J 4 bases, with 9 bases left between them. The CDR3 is CASSIYGSTEAFF. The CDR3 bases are TGTGCCAGTAGTATTTACGGTAGCACTGAAGCTTTCTTT.

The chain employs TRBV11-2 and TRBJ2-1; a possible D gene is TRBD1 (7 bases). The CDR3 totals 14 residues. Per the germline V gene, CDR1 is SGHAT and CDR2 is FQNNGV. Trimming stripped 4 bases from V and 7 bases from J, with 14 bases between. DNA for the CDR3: TGTGCCAGCAGCTCGGTGACAGGGAGGAATGAGCAGTTCTTC. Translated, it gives CASSSVTGRNEQFF.